The text below deals with one T cell receptor (beta chain). Its target is not known. This CDR3 spans 14 amino acids. V gave up 4 bases and J gave up 7 bases; unmatched junction bases: 8. Germline lookup yields CDR1 SQVTM and CDR2 ANQGSEA. The sample comes from a study of T-cell memory formation after mild COVID-19. Across the whole study: Largely donor-specific TCR clusters were found.

General study findings and limits: From day 15 to 85, contracting clones were balanced between CD4 and CD8, whereas later expanders leaned toward CD4+. Chiefly within CM and EM were the contracting CD4+ clones; CD8+ ones were within EMRA.

Using its own MiXCR run on the 5' RACE reads, TCRdb lists one record per CDR3 protein. The profile covers roughly 250,000 distinct CDR3 sequences, with about a sixth appearing a single time and about 3.5% taken by the ten largest. This rearrangement joins TRBV29-1 to TRBJ2-4, with 9 bases fitting TRBD1. This TCR came from a man between 18 and 35 years old who had mild COVID-19 (a few samples of this study predate the infection). Cell type and time point are not known. Sequenced sample: PBMCs or a T cell subset sorted from them (not recorded which). The CDR3 nucleotides read TGCAGCGTTGGCCTGACAGGGGGTAGGAACATTCAGTACTTC. It specifies CSVGLTGGRNIQYF.